The 9 T cell receptor beta chains listed next were all sequenced from one sample in a study of blood T cell repertoires in COVID-19. Method: immunoSEQ multiplex PCR; TCRdb's copy keeps in-frame clones and lacks some. The data contain about 180,000 clones, nearly 80% of them singletons. The specimen was PBMCs or T cells enriched from blood (not recorded which). Source of these receptors: a man between 60 and 70 years old who had been exposed to COVID-19.

The CDR3 nucleotides read TGCGCCAGCAGCCAGAAACCCTGGACTAGCGGAACGAACACCGGGGAGCTGTTTTTT. Protein product: CASSQKPWTSGTNTGELFF. The rearrangement uses TRBV5-1 and TRBJ2-2; 10 nucleotides match TRBD2. V lost 4 bases to trimming and J lost 0 bases; unmatched junction nucleotides: 12. Germline loops: CDR1 SGHRS, CDR2 YFSETQ. This CDR3 is 19 amino acids long. The complete variable domain, with remaining parts taken from reference TRBV5-1 and TRBJ2-2, reads KAGVTQTPRYLIKTRGQQVTLSCSPISGHRSVSWYQQTPGQGLQFLFEYFSETQRNKGNFPGRFSGRQFSNSRSEMNVSTLELGDSALYLCASSQKPWTSGTNTGELFFGEGSRLTVL.

The rearrangement uses TRBV27 and TRBJ2-1, with TRBD1 as a possible D gene (6 bases). V was cut by 7 bases and J by 3 bases, with 13 bases left in between. CDR3 size: 14 residues. The germline V gene has CDR1 MNHEY and CDR2 SMNVEV (reference sequence). The CDR3 loop is CASTRTGHYNEQFF. CDR3 nucleotides: TGTGCCAGCACCAGGACGGGACACTACAATGAGCAGTTCTTC.

The chain joins TRBV5-4 to TRBJ2-7; D is uncertain. Germline V lookup: CDR1 SGHNT, CDR2 YYREEE (reference sequence). The ends were cut back, 3 bases at V and 0 bases at J, with 4 bases in the middle. CDR3 length: 12 residues. CDR3 sequence (DNA): TGTGCCAGCAGCTCTAGCTCCTACGAGCAGTACTTC. This codes for CASSSSSYEQYF.

The chain uses TRBV15 and TRBJ2-1, with 9 bases that match TRBD1. The J segment lost 8 bases and the V segment lost 2 bases, leaving 4 bases of the junction unmatched. The CDR3 runs 14 residues. Germline CDR1 is LNHNV and CDR2 is YYDKDF (reference sequence). CDR3 sequence: CATSRTGQGHEQFF. In DNA form, the CDR3 reads TGTGCCACCAGCAGAACGGGACAGGGCCATGAGCAGTTCTTC.

The rearrangement links TRBV6-5 to TRBJ1-3; 7 bases are shared with TRBD1. Germline CDR1 MNHEY, CDR2 SVGAGI. V dropped 0 bases and J dropped 2; count of bases not matched to a gene: 4. The CDR3 has 16 amino acids. CDR3 residues: CASSYSDRATGNTIYF. The CDR3 DNA reads TGTGCCAGCAGTTACTCAGACAGGGCGACTGGAAACACCATATATTTT.

V and J are TRBV5-1 and TRBJ2-2, with no clear D. Deletions cut 4 bases from V and 1 base from J, with 11 bases between. Germline V CDR1 and CDR2: SGHRS, YFSETQ. The length of the CDR3 is 15 residues. CDR3 region: CASSVGQVNTGELFF. For the CDR3, the DNA is TGCGCCAGCAGCGTAGGCCAGGTGAACACCGGGGAGCTGTTTTTT. The whole variable domain, filled in from reference TRBV5-1 and TRBJ2-2, reads KAGVTQTPRYLIKTRGQQVTLSCSPISGHRSVSWYQQTPGQGLQFLFEYFSETQRNKGNFPGRFSGRQFSNSRSEMNVSTLELGDSALYLCASSVGQVNTGELFFGEGSRLTVL.

The genes are TRBV25-1 and TRBJ2-7; 13 bases fit TRBD2. Germline trimming cut 3 bases from V and 4 bases from J; bases unmatched to any gene: 3. Germline V CDR1 and CDR2: MGHDK, SYGVNS. The CDR3 length is 15 residues. The CDR3 DNA reads as TGTGCCAGCAGTGAGGGACTAGCGGGAAGGTACGAGCAGTACTTC. Amino acids: CASSEGLAGRYEQYF.

The chain couples TRBV14 to TRBJ1-1; 9 bases are shared with TRBD1. The germline gives CDR1 SGHDN, CDR2 FVKESK. The CDR3 extends over 16 amino acids. Losses at the gene ends were 2 bases for V and 0 bases for J; bases not matched to a gene: 4. CDR3 coding DNA: TGTGCCAGCAGCCAATTGACAGGGGGAATGAACACTGAAGCTTTCTTT. Residues: CASSQLTGGMNTEAFF.

This chain connects TRBV30 to TRBJ1-3, with D possibly TRBD1 on 6 matching bases. The CDR3 extends over 12 amino acids. Germline loops: CDR1 GTSNPN, CDR2 SVGIG (reference sequence). V gave up 3 bases and J gave up 3 bases, with 6 bases separating them. In nucleotides, the CDR3 is TGTGCCTGGAGGACAGGTGGAAACACCATATATTTT. Protein sequence: CAWRTGGNTIYF.